This entry lists 18 T cell receptor beta chains sequenced from one sample in a study of T cell changes during pregnancy in multiple sclerosis. The assay was immunoSEQ multiplex PCR, and TCRdb's table has in-frame clones only and misses some. The sample consists of nearly 110,000 clones, under 95% of them appearing once. Sequencing was performed on peripheral blood, taken after pregnancy. Receptors were obtained from a female donor with multiple sclerosis, enrolled in a pregnancy study.

The V and J genes are TRBV7-6 and TRBJ2-7; 8 bases match TRBD2. The CDR3 sequence is 17 residues long. Germline V CDR1 and CDR2: SGHVS, FNYEAQ. V trimming: 1 base; J trimming: 5 bases; junction bases outside the gene matches: 13. This CDR3 reads CASSLEGPGGRKDEQYF. The CDR3, as DNA: TGTGCCAGCAGCTTAGAGGGCCCGGGGGGGCGAAAAGACGAGCAGTACTTC.

The chain uses TRBV5-1 and TRBJ1-1, with a tentative D call TRBD1 (5 bases). The CDR3 spans 14 residues. The V end was cut by 0 bases, the J end by 2 bases, with 8 bases between. The germline CDR1 and CDR2 sequences are SGHRS and YFSETQ. The CDR3 region is CASSLDQGNTEAFF. The CDR3 nucleotides are TGCGCCAGCAGCTTGGACCAGGGTAACACTGAAGCTTTCTTT.

V and J are TRBV5-1 and TRBJ2-7, with 12 bases lining up with TRBD2. V lost 4 bases to trimming and J lost 2 bases; unmatched junction nucleotides: 10. The germline V gene encodes CDR1 SGHRS and CDR2 YFSETQ. The CDR3 runs to 17 residues. CDR3 DNA sequence: TGCGCCAGCAGCCCGTTGACTAGCGGGAGAGCAACCTACGAGCAGTACTTC. Translated: CASSPLTSGRATYEQYF. Using reference TRBV5-1 and TRBJ2-7 for the parts outside the CDR3, the full variable domain is KAGVTQTPRYLIKTRGQQVTLSCSPISGHRSVSWYQQTPGQGLQFLFEYFSETQRNKGNFPGRFSGRQFSNSRSEMNVSTLELGDSALYLCASSPLTSGRATYEQYFGPGTRLTVT.

V is TRBV6-1 and J is TRBJ1-1, with TRBD1 identical over 11 bases. V shed 5 bases and J 6 bases; nucleotides not matched to a gene: 5. The germline gives CDR1 MNHNS, CDR2 SASEGT. There are 14 residues in the CDR3. As DNA, the CDR3 is TGTGCCAGCAGTCACCGGGACAGGGGGGCTGAAGCTTTCTTT. As protein: CASSHRDRGAEAFF.

The V call is TRBV30, the J call TRBJ2-1; 10 positions match TRBD2. V shed 6 bases and J 8 bases; nucleotides not matched to a gene: 13. Germline CDR1 and CDR2: GTSNPN and SVGIG (reference sequence). CDR3 size: 15 residues. The CDR3 spells CACSPASGSNDEQFF. The CDR3 DNA reads TGTGCCTGCTCCCCGGCTAGCGGGAGTAACGATGAGCAGTTCTTC.

The rearrangement uses TRBV25-1 and TRBJ2-7; D may be TRBD1 (5 bases). Trimming pared 9 bases from V and 0 bases from J, leaving 12 bases between. This CDR3 has 13 residues. Germline V gives CDR1 MGHDK, CDR2 SYGVNS. CDR3 residues: CASNRQDSYEQYF. The CDR3 DNA sequence: TGTGCCAGTAACAGGCAGGACTCCTACGAGCAGTACTTC.

The chain couples TRBV5-4 to TRBJ1-2, with 8 bases fitting TRBD1. The trim removed 0 bases at V and 6 bases at J, leaving 1 base unmatched. The CDR3 spans 13 residues. The germline V gene encodes CDR1 SGHNT and CDR2 YYREEE (reference sequence). The CDR3 region has the DNA TGTGCCAGCAGCTTGGTACAGGGGGATGGCTACACCTTC. It codes for CASSLVQGDGYTF.

The chain uses TRBV7-3 and TRBJ2-5; D possibly corresponds to TRBD2 (5 bases). The germline V and J ends were trimmed by 0 bases and 2 bases, with 13 bases remaining between them. The CDR3 has 16 residues. Germline CDR1 is SGHTA and CDR2 is FQGTGA. CDR3 loop: CASSLTGRREQETQYF. CDR3 bases: TGTGCCAGCAGCTTAACGGGTCGACGGGAACAAGAGACCCAGTACTTC.

The chain's CDR3 is CASSQDPSGAYEQYF. The CDR3 bases are TGCGCCAGCAGCCAAGATCCTAGCGGCGCCTACGAGCAGTACTTC. The chain joins TRBV4-1 to TRBJ2-7; 7 positions agree with TRBD2. The J segment lost 2 bases and the V segment lost 0 bases, leaving 4 bases of the junction unmatched. CDR3 size: 15 residues. In germline, CDR1 is MGHRA, CDR2 YSYEKL.

The chain employs TRBV9 and TRBJ1-1, with D unclear. Between the trimmed V and J ends, which lost 1 base and 4 bases, there was a span of 8 bases. CDR1 is SGDLS, CDR2 YYNGEE, per germline. This CDR3 contains 13 residues. The CDR3: CASSVRVSTEAFF. In DNA form, the CDR3 reads TGTGCCAGCAGCGTAAGAGTATCCACTGAAGCTTTCTTT.

The chain carries TRBV18 and TRBJ2-7; D is possibly TRBD2 (6 bases). Trimming stripped 6 bases from V and 3 bases from J, with 9 bases between. The CDR3 is made up of 12 amino acids. Germline V gene lookup returns CDR1 KGHSH and CDR2 LQKENI. CDR3 sequence: CASSSGSYEQYF. CDR3 coding DNA: TGTGCCAGCTCGTCCGGGAGCTACGAGCAGTACTTC.

The chain joins TRBV2 to TRBJ1-2, with TRBD1 matching 7 bases. V was pared by 5 bases and J by 3 bases, with 9 bases of the junction left unmatched. This CDR3 is built from 15 residues. Germline CDR1 is SNHLY and CDR2 is FYNNEI. The CDR3, as DNA: TGTGCCAGCAGTCCTAACAGGGGATCGGACTATGGCTACACCTTC. Amino acids: CASSPNRGSDYGYTF.

This chain uses TRBV30 with TRBJ1-2; 10 bases are a match to TRBD1. The V and J ends lost 4 bases and 7 bases, in that order; junction bases with no gene match: 9. This CDR3 is 14 amino acids long. Germline V CDR1 and CDR2: GTSNPN, SVGIG (reference sequence). The CDR3, as DNA: TGTGCCTGGAAGAATCCGGGACAGGGGATTGGCTACACCTTC. It yields the protein CAWKNPGQGIGYTF.

This rearrangement joins TRBV7-3 to TRBJ1-4, with a weak D call TRBD1 (6 bases). V lost 7 bases, J lost 5 bases, and 14 bases lay in between. Germline CDR1 and CDR2: SGHTA and FQGTGA. The CDR3 contains 14 residues. CDR3 nucleotides: TGTGCCAGCATCAAAGACAGGACAAATGAAAAACTGTTTTTT. Translation: CASIKDRTNEKLFF.

This sequence joins TRBV18 and TRBJ1-3; D ambiguous. The CDR3 covers 14 residues. V was pared by 3 bases and J by 2 bases, with 8 bases between. The germline V gene has CDR1 KGHSH and CDR2 LQKENI. DNA of the CDR3: TGTGCCAGCTCACCGGGCAGGACTGGAAACACCATATATTTT. It is translated as CASSPGRTGNTIYF. Full variable domain (missing parts from reference TRBV18 and TRBJ1-3): NAGVMQNPRHLVRRRGQEARLRCSPMKGHSHVYWYRQLPEEGLKFMVYLQKENIIDESGMPKERFSAEFPKEGPSILRIQQVVRGDSAAYFCASSPGRTGNTIYFGEGSWLTVV.

The chain combines TRBV29-1 with TRBJ2-7, with 9 bases fitting TRBD1. The CDR3 contains 13 residues. J gave up 4 bases and V 5 bases, and 6 bases lay outside the gene matches. Germline loops: CDR1 SQVTM, CDR2 ANQGSEA. Here the CDR3 reads CSVSGTGLYEQYF. CDR3 DNA: TGCAGCGTTTCCGGGACAGGGCTATACGAGCAGTACTTC.

This chain uses TRBV2 with TRBJ1-1, with 7 bases matching TRBD1. In germline, CDR1 is SNHLY, CDR2 FYNNEI. The ends lost 4 bases at V and 7 bases at J; junction bases unmatched: 3. The CDR3 is 12 residues long. For the CDR3, the DNA is TGTGCCAGCAGTGCGCGACAGGGTGAAGCTTTCTTT. Translation: CASSARQGEAFF.

The CDR3 region is CASSLEPTGSGDTQYF. CDR3 coding DNA: TGCGCCAGCAGCTTGGAGCCCACAGGATCCGGAGATACGCAGTATTTT. V is TRBV5-1 and J is TRBJ2-3; TRBD1 might be the D (5 bases). Per germline, CDR1 SGHRS and CDR2 YFSETQ. V was pared by 0 bases and J by 5 bases, with 16 bases between. This CDR3 comprises 16 residues.